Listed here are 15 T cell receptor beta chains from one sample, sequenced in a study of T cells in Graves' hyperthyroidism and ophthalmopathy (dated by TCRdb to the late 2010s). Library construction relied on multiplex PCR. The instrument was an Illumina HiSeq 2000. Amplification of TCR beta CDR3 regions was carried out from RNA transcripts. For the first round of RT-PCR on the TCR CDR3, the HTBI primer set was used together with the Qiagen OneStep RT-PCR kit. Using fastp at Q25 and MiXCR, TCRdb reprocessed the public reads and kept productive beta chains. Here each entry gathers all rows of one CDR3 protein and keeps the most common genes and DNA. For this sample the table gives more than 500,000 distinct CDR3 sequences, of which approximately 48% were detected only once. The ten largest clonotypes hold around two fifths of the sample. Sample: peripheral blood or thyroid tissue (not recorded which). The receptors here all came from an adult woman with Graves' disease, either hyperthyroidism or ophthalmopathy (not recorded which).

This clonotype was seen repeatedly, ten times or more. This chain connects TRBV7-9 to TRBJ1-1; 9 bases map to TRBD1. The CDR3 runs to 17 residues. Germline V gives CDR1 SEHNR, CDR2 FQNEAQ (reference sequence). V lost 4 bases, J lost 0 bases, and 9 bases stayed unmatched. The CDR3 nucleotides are TGTGCCAGCAGCTCCGGGACAGGGAGACGCATGAACACTGAAGCTTTCTTT. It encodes CASSSGTGRRMNTEAFF.

CDR3 loop: CATKTNSNQPQHF. The CDR3 DNA reads as TGTGCCACAAAGACGAATAGCAATCAGCCCCAGCATTTT. The chain is built from TRBV19 and TRBJ1-5; no clear D. V lost 10 bases, J lost 0 bases, and 10 bases lay in between. Germline V CDR1 and CDR2: LNHDA, SQIVND (reference sequence). CDR3 length: 13 amino acids.

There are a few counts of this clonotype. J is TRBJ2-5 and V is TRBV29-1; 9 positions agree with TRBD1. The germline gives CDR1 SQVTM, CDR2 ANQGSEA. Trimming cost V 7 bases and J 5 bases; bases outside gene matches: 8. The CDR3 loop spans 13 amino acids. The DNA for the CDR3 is TGCAGCGGGGGGACAGGGAGAGGGGAGACCCAGTACTTC. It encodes CSGGTGRGETQYF.

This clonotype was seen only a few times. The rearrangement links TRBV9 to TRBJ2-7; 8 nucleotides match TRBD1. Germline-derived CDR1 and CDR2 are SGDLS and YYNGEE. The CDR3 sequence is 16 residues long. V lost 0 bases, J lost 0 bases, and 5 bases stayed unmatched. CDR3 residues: CASSVGAGQDSYEQYF. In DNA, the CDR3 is TGTGCCAGCAGCGTAGGTGCGGGACAGGACTCCTACGAGCAGTACTTC.

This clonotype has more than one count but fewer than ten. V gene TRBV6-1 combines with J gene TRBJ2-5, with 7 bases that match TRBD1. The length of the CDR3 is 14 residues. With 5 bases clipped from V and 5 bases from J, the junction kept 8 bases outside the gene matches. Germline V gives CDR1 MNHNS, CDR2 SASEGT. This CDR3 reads CASSTQGVWETQYF. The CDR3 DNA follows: TGTGCCAGCAGTACTCAGGGGGTATGGGAGACCCAGTACTTC.

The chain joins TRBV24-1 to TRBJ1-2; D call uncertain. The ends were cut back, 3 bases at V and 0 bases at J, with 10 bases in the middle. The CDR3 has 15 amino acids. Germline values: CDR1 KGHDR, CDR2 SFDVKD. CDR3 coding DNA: TGTGCCACCAGTGATGAAAGGGCGCCTAACTATGGCTACACCTTC. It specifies CATSDERAPNYGYTF.

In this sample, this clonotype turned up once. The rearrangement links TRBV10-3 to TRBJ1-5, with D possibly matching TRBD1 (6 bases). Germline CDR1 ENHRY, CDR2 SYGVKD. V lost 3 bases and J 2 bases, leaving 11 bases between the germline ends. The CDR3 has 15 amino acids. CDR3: CAISDQGSGNQPQHF. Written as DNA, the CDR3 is TGTGCCATCAGTGATCAGGGGTCGGGCAATCAGCCCCAGCATTTT.

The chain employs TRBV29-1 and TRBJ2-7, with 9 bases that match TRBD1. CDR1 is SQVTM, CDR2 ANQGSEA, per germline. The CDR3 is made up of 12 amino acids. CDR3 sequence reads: CNHRGLGYEQYF. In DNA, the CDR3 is TGCAACCACAGGGGGCTAGGATACGAGCAGTACTTC.

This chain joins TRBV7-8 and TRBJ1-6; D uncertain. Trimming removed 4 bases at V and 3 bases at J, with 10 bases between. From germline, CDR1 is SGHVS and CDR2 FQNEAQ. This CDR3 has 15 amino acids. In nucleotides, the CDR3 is TGTGCCAGCAGCTCCCGACTTCACTATAATTCACCCCTCCACTTT. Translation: CASSSRLHYNSPLHF.

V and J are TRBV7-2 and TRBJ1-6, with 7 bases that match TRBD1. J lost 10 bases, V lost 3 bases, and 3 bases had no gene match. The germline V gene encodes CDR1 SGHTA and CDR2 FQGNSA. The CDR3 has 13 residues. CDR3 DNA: TGTGCCAGCAGCTTGGCCAGGGGGTCACCCCTCCACTTT. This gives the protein CASSLARGSPLHF.

The CDR3 bases are TGTGCCAGCTCACCACTCTCTAACGGGGAGCTGTTTTTT. Protein: CASSPLSNGELFF. The V call is TRBV18, the J call TRBJ2-2; no reliable D call. With 1 base removed from V and 7 bases from J, the gap between germline ends came to 7 bases. Germline CDR1 reads KGHSH; CDR2 reads LQKENI. The CDR3 is 13 amino acids.

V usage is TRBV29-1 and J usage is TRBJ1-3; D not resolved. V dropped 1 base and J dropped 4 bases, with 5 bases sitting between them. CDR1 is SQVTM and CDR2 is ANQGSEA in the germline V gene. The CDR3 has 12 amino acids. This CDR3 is CSVEVGGNTIYF. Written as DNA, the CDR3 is TGCAGCGTTGAAGTAGGGGGAAACACCATATATTTT.

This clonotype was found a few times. The CDR3 DNA follows: TGTGCCAGCATGGGCGGGAGCTCCTACGAGCAGTACTTC. This gives the protein CASMGGSSYEQYF. The chain uses TRBV2 and TRBJ2-7, with 7 bases identical to TRBD2. This CDR3 is built from 13 residues. V lost 7 bases, J lost 0 bases, and 3 bases stayed unmatched. The V gene's germline CDR1 is SNHLY and CDR2 FYNNEI.

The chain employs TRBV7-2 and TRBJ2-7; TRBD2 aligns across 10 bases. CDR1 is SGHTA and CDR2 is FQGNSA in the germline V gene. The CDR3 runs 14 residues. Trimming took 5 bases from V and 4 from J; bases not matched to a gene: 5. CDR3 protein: CASSILAGVYEQYF. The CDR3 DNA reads TGTGCCAGCAGCATCCTAGCGGGAGTATACGAGCAGTACTTC. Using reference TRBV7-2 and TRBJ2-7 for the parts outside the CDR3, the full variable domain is GAGVSQSPSNKVTEKGKDVELRCDPISGHTALYWYRQSLGQGLEFLIYFQGNSAPDKSGLPSDRFSAERTGGSVSTLTIQRTQQEDSAVYLCASSILAGVYEQYFGPGTRLTVT.

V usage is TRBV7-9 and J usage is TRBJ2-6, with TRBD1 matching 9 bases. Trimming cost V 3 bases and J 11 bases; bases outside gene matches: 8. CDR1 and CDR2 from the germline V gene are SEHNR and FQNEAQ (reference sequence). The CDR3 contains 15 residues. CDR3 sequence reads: CASSFRDRVSDVLTF. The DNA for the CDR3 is TGTGCCAGCAGCTTCCGGGACAGGGTTTCCGACGTCCTGACTTTC.